The source of this T cell receptor beta chain is a study of T-cell reconstitution after alpha-beta-depleted transplantation in children. Study-wide findings and caveats: Surviving recipient T cells and intrathymic progenitors accounted for some patients' high TCRbeta diversity at day 60.

This clonotype was detected a few times. Its antigen is unknown. The CDR3 is made up of 12 amino acids. Trimming cost V 6 bases and J 0 bases, with 6 bases left between them. CDR1 and CDR2 from the germline V gene are SNHLY and FYNNEI. Preparing the TCRbeta library involved the use of unique molecular identifiers. Each CDR3 protein is one row after TCRdb ran MiXCR on the PCR reads. The sample lists about 48,000 distinct CDR3 sequences, under 6.5% occurring once. The chain links TRBV2 to TRBJ2-7, with no clear D. Specimen: PBMCs, mostly from graft donor cells, collected 60 days after TCRalphabeta/CD19-depleted stem cell transplant. The origin of this receptor is a female patient aged 2-10 years who had a stem cell transplant for aplastic anemia, so the T cells may come from the graft donor. CDR3 bases: TGTGCCAGCAGGCCGGACTCCTACGAGCAGTACGTC. Protein sequence: CASRPDSYEQYV.